These T cell receptor beta chains were read from a single sample in a study of blood T cells in healthy people across ages. TCRdb called the 5' RACE reads again in MiXCR, with one record for every CDR3 protein. The data contain about 830,000 distinct CDR3 sequences, around two thirds of them singletons. Sequencing was performed on blood. The origin of the receptors is a man aged 25 to 45 in good health. CDR3s include the opening cysteine and the closing phenylalanine or tryptophan.

V gene	CDR3 length	J gene	CDR3 protein
TRBV7-2	14	TRBJ2-1	CASSRDSVYNEQFF
TRBV5-1	14	TRBJ2-5	CASSLVEPQETQYF
TRBV2	15	.	CASSVVGQGGNEQYF
TRBV20-1	15	TRBJ1-2	CSASGGSITNYGYTF
TRBV7-9	14	TRBJ1-2	CASLSTEKFYGYTF
TRBV9	14	TRBJ2-3	CASSVEPSADTQYF
TRBV4-3	15	TRBJ2-7	CASGQGDSYSYEQYF
TRBV4-3	15	.	CASSQELGPTYEQYF
TRBV10-3	14	TRBJ2-3	CAINQGLSTDTQYF
TRBV12-3/TRBV12-4	14	TRBJ1-1	CASTLGGSNTEAFF
TRBV11-2	17	TRBJ1-2	CASSFAGLWARNYGYTF
TRBV3-1	15	TRBJ1-4	CASSQQTGANEKLFF
TRBV20-1	14	TRBJ2-5	CSAVLAGGRETQYF
TRBV20-1	15	TRBJ1-1	CSARDETGMNTEAFF
TRBV6-6	14	TRBJ2-7	CASSYDSFSYEQYF
TRBV6-5	17	TRBJ2-7	CASSYSSPGRRSYEQYF
TRBV20-1	14	TRBJ2-1	CSARDRDLAAEQFF
TRBV11-2	17	TRBJ2-4	CASSPKGATQGKNIQYF
TRBV14	15	TRBJ2-1	CASSPGWSSYNEQFF
TRBV7-7	16	TRBJ2-2	CASSLARLSNTGELFF
TRBV20-1	14	TRBJ2-7	CSARRGAAFYEQYF
TRBV28	16	TRBJ1-4	CASSSGTSATNKKLFF
TRBV15	15	TRBJ2-2	CATSREAGNTGELFF
TRBV21-1	12	TRBJ2-1	CASSKTSQVKFF
TRBV5-1	15	TRBJ2-1	CATSLGRGVYNEQFF
TRBV27	15	TRBJ2-3	CASRRASGVLDTQYF
TRBV10-3	13	TRBJ2-5	CAISEVIVETQYF
TRBV6-2/TRBV6-3	13	TRBJ1-1	CASRWTQNTEAFF
TRBV4-3	17	TRBJ2-2	CASSRDWGGPFTGELFF
TRBV25-1	15	TRBJ2-5	CASSDLGGSGETQYF
TRBV12-3/TRBV12-4	15	TRBJ2-7	CASSFNGGRGMEQYF
TRBV11-2	18	TRBJ2-1	CASSRGLAGTSSYNEQFF
TRBV3-1	15	TRBJ2-7	CASSLSGSKAGEQYF
TRBV14	14	TRBJ1-4	CASSQWVFNEKLFF
TRBV12-3/TRBV12-4	14	TRBJ2-1	CASSGLAYVDEQFF
TRBV6-2/TRBV6-3	13	.	CASSWDLTYEQYF
TRBV30	15	TRBJ1-2	CAWTPDRMGVYGYTF
TRBV30	14	TRBJ1-1	CAWSVEFKNTEAFF
TRBV5-1	14	TRBJ2-3	CASNLAGTLDTQYF
TRBV12-3/TRBV12-4	15	TRBJ1-6	CASRGTWGKNSPLHF
TRBV7-8	17	TRBJ2-7	CASSPEPSSGDPYEQYF
TRBV6-5	15	TRBJ1-2	CASSSPGLGGYGYTF
TRBV3-1	14	TRBJ1-6	CASSQDIGNSPLHF
TRBV3-1	15	TRBJ2-1	CASSPGQLSYNEQFF
TRBV5-1	14	TRBJ2-7	CASSATGGSYEQYF
TRBV9	17	TRBJ2-3	CASSLTTSGGRPDTQYF
TRBV7-2	15	TRBJ2-5	CASSPPGARRETQYF
TRBV6-5	15	TRBJ2-6	CASSNTGFGANVLTF
TRBV12-3/TRBV12-4	14	TRBJ2-5	CASSRRDREETQYF
TRBV2	15	TRBJ2-5	CASLRPRTWRETQYF
TRBV29-1	15	.	CSVEAGGTGIHEQYF
TRBV6-2/TRBV6-3	14	.	CASTPGQGTHEQYF
TRBV6-6	15	TRBJ2-3	CASSYSSGRGDTQYF
TRBV25-1	14	TRBJ1-1	CASRGQTLNTEAFF